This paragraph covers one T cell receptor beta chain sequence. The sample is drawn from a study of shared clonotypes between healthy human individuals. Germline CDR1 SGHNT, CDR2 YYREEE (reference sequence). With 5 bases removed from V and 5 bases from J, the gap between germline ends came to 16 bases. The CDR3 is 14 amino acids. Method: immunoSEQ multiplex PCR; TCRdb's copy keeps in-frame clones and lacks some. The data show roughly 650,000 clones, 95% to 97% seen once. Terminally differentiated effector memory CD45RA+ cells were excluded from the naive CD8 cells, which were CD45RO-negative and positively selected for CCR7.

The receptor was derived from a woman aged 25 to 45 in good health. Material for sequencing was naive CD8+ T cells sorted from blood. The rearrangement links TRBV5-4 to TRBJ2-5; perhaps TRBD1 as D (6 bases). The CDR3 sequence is CASSSPGEWETQYF. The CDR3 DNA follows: TGTGCCAGCAGTTCCCCAGGGGAGTGGGAGACCCAGTACTTC.